The 28 T cell receptor beta chains below were found in one sample sequenced in a study of blood T cells in healthy people across ages. Using a J-beta primer mix together with a sample-barcoded 5' primer, a second PCR was run for roughly 7 to 12 cycles. In TCRdb, the 5' RACE reads were re-called with MiXCR into one record per CDR3 protein. Here the sample spans over a million distinct CDR3 sequences, around 27% being singletons. Another study also made use of these data, one on T cells of mothers and their children.

Sequencing input: blood. The receptors were gathered from a girl aged 2 to 9 in good health.

The rearrangement links TRBV6-2 or TRBV6-3 to TRBJ2-7, with 9 bases aligning to TRBD2. This CDR3 is 16 amino acids long. Germline-derived CDR1 and CDR2 are MNHEY and SVGEGT. After removal of 7 bases from V and 4 bases from J, the junction contained 14 bases not matched to a gene. Here the CDR3 DNA reads TGTGCCAGCAAACGAACATTTACTAGCGGGCCTTACGAGCAGTACTTC. Its translation: CASKRTFTSGPYEQYF.

This clonotype was seen a few times. V usage is TRBV5-6 and J usage is TRBJ2-3; 11 bases are shared with TRBD2. Germline lookup yields CDR1 SGHDT and CDR2 YYEEEE. Losses at the gene ends were 5 bases for V and 2 bases for J; bases not matched to a gene: 4. The CDR3 runs 15 residues. CDR3 nucleotides: TGTGCCAGCAGTAGCGGGAGGGCCCCCACAGATACGCAGTATTTT. Protein product: CASSSGRAPTDTQYF.

This clonotype was seen a few times. V usage is TRBV9 and J usage is TRBJ1-3, with TRBD1 matching 8 bases. The V gene end was trimmed by 5 bases and the J gene end by 0 bases; junction bases not matched to a gene: 7. Germline CDR1 and CDR2: SGDLS and YYNGEE. The CDR3 has 16 residues. The CDR3 region has the DNA TGTGCCAGCAGTGGACCCACAGGGGGCTCTGGAAACACCATATATTTT. Residues: CASSGPTGGSGNTIYF.

The genes are TRBV2 and TRBJ1-6; D possibly corresponds to TRBD1 (5 bases). The ends were cut back, 6 bases at V and 13 bases at J, with 10 bases in the middle. This CDR3 has 11 amino acids. In germline, CDR1 is SNHLY, CDR2 FYNNEI. The CDR3 sequence is CASRGRGPLHF. CDR3 sequence (DNA): TGTGCCAGCAGGGGAAGGGGCCCCCTCCACTTT.

A few counts support this clonotype. The chain has TRBV5-1 and TRBJ1-6; 7 nucleotides line up with TRBD1. Trimming at V came to 4 bases and at J to 3 bases, leaving 10 bases not matched to a gene. The CDR3 totals 17 residues. CDR1 is SGHRS and CDR2 is YFSETQ in the germline V gene. As DNA, the CDR3 is TGCGCCAGCAGCCCGATCCGGACAGGAGACTATAATTCACCCCTCCACTTT. Translation gives CASSPIRTGDYNSPLHF.

This clonotype occurred a few times. The rearrangement joins TRBV28 to TRBJ1-1; weak D call: TRBD1 (5 bases). Deletions cut 10 bases from V and 0 bases from J, with 12 bases between. This CDR3 spans 13 amino acids. Germline V gene sequence: CDR1 MDHEN, CDR2 SYDVKM. The CDR3 nucleotides are TGTGCCACCGTTGGGACGGTGAACACTGAAGCTTTCTTT. It specifies CATVGTVNTEAFF.

The genes are TRBV28 and TRBJ1-2; the match to TRBD1 covers 7 bases. The V gene's germline CDR1 is MDHEN and CDR2 SYDVKM. CDR3 length equals 15 residues. The ends lost 7 bases at V and 4 bases at J; junction bases unmatched: 12. The CDR3 loop reads CASKKGQAGSYGYTF. In nucleotides, the CDR3 is TGTGCCAGCAAAAAAGGACAGGCGGGGAGCTATGGCTACACCTTC.

In its sample, this clonotype was seen a few times. The chain combines TRBV25-1 with TRBJ2-6; tentative D call: TRBD1 (5 bases). V shed 0 bases and J shed 0 bases, with 6 bases lying between them. The germline gives CDR1 MGHDK, CDR2 SYGVNS. The CDR3 consists of 16 residues. CDR3 in DNA: TGTGCCAGCAGTGAATATGACAGCTCTGGGGCCAACGTCCTGACTTTC. Encoded protein: CASSEYDSSGANVLTF.

This clonotype was recorded many times. The rearrangement links TRBV18 to TRBJ1-1; no definite D call. The CDR3 has 13 residues. Trimming removed 8 bases from V and 3 bases from J, with 13 bases in between. Germline assignment: CDR1 KGHSH and CDR2 LQKENI. This CDR3 reads CASSPGVDTEAFF. For the CDR3, the DNA is TGTGCCAGCAGCCCTGGGGTGGACACTGAAGCTTTCTTT.

This sequence joins TRBV7-9 and TRBJ1-1, with 7 positions matching TRBD1. Germline trimming cut 3 bases from V and 4 bases from J; bases unmatched to any gene: 5. This CDR3 comprises 14 residues. Germline V gene lookup returns CDR1 SEHNR and CDR2 FQNEAQ (reference sequence). CDR3 DNA: TGTGCCAGCAGCTTCGAAACAGGGGTCACTGAAGCTTTCTTT. Translating gives CASSFETGVTEAFF.

This clonotype was observed a handful of times. V usage is TRBV24-1 and J usage is TRBJ2-5, with 10 nucleotides matching TRBD2. V shed 5 bases, J shed 5 bases, and the junction held 7 bases outside the gene matches. The germline CDR1 and CDR2 sequences are KGHDR and SFDVKD. There are 15 residues in the CDR3. The CDR3 sequence: CATSAPLLAGETQYF. CDR3 nucleotides: TGTGCCACCAGTGCCCCTTTACTAGCGGGGGAGACCCAGTACTTC.

The rearrangement joins TRBV4-2 to TRBJ2-5; TRBD1 aligns across 8 bases. The end of the DNA is better explained by TRBJ2-1, so the J call may be wrong. The CDR3 is made up of 14 amino acids. Germline assignment: CDR1 LGHNA and CDR2 YNFKEQ. The CDR3 DNA sequence: TGTGCCAGCAGCCAAGGGGACAGGACGATCGAGCAGTTCTTC. Translating it yields CASSQGDRTIEQFF.

The chain joins TRBV5-1 to TRBJ2-5, with D perhaps given as TRBD1 or TRBD2 (5 bases each). Germline values: CDR1 SGHRS, CDR2 YFSETQ. The CDR3 has 15 residues. Trimming took 5 bases from V and 5 from J, leaving 19 bases between them. CDR3 sequence: CASRMGESGSETQYF. The CDR3 nucleotides are TGCGCCAGCAGGATGGGGGAATCGGGTTCGGAGACCCAGTACTTC.

The chain uses TRBV29-1 and TRBJ2-2; 8 bases line up with TRBD1. The CDR3 is made up of 13 amino acids. The germline V gene has CDR1 SQVTM and CDR2 ANQGSEA. The V segment lost 5 bases and the J segment 3 bases; nucleotides outside the gene matches: 2. In DNA, the CDR3 is TGCAGCGTTAAGACAGGGGACACCGGGGAGCTGTTTTTT. Its protein product is CSVKTGDTGELFF.

This clonotype was picked up a small number of times. V gene TRBV7-2 combines with J gene TRBJ2-5, with TRBD2 matching 8 bases. The J call is uncertain, as TRBJ2-7 better fits the DNA end. The CDR3 sequence is 14 residues long. CDR1 and CDR2 (germline): SGHTA, FQGNSA. CDR3 residues: CASSTSGDSLEQYF. CDR3 DNA sequence: TGTGCCAGCAGCACTAGCGGAGACTCCCTCGAGCAGTACTTC.

This clonotype turned up a few times. The chain employs TRBV15 and TRBJ2-5, with TRBD1 matching over 8 bases. TRBJ2-7 matches the DNA end more closely, so the J call is doubtful. Germline assignment: CDR1 LNHNV and CDR2 YYDKDF (reference sequence). The CDR3 sequence is 17 residues long. The CDR3 sequence: CATSARIPEGQDYEQYF. In DNA, the CDR3 is TGTGCCACCAGCGCAAGGATCCCAGAGGGACAGGACTACGAGCAGTACTTC.

This clonotype was detected a few times. The CDR3 DNA follows: TGTGCCAGCCGGGTGAGGGGGGCCTACGAGCAGTACTTC. It translates to CASRVRGAYEQYF. J is TRBJ2-7 and V is TRBV12-3 or TRBV12-4, with D perhaps matching TRBD1 or TRBD2 (6 bases each). This CDR3 comprises 13 residues. Deletions cut 8 bases from V and 2 bases from J, with 13 bases between.

This clonotype was picked up a small number of times. The V call is TRBV5-1, the J call TRBJ2-3, with 7 bases matching TRBD2. The CDR3 totals 16 residues. The trim removed 4 bases at V and 2 bases at J, leaving 10 bases unmatched. Germline V gives CDR1 SGHRS, CDR2 YFSETQ. The CDR3 reads CASSPVAGGFTDTQYF. CDR3 in DNA: TGCGCCAGCAGCCCCGTAGCGGGCGGATTCACAGATACGCAGTATTTT.

V usage is TRBV7-3 and J usage is TRBJ2-3; maybe TRBD2 (6 bases). Looked up from germline, CDR1 is SGHTA and CDR2 is FQGTGA. The germline V and J ends were trimmed by 4 bases and 4 bases, with 9 bases remaining between them. There are 13 residues in the CDR3. CDR3 residues: CASSSGVSDTQYF. The CDR3 nucleotides are TGTGCCAGCAGCTCGGGGGTGTCAGATACGCAGTATTTT. The whole variable domain, filled in from reference TRBV7-3 and TRBJ2-3, reads GAGVSQTPSNKVTEKGKYVELRCDPISGHTALYWYRQSLGQGPEFLIYFQGTGAADDSGLPNDRFFAVRPEGSVSTLKIQRTERGDSAVYLCASSSGVSDTQYFGPGTRLTVL.

This clonotype was seen more than once but under ten times. The CDR3 loop reads CATSRDRASVEQYF. CDR3 in DNA: TGTGCCACCAGCAGAGATCGGGCTAGCGTAGAGCAGTACTTC. The chain joins TRBV15 to TRBJ2-7, with a weak D call TRBD2 (6 bases). Looked up from germline, CDR1 is LNHNV and CDR2 is YYDKDF (reference sequence). The CDR3 loop spans 14 amino acids. Trimming removed 0 bases at V and 7 bases at J, with 13 bases between.

This clonotype was seen more than once but under ten times. This chain uses TRBV5-1 with TRBJ2-7; no reliable D call. This CDR3 region has 11 residues. CDR1 is SGHRS, CDR2 YFSETQ, per germline. The ends were cut back, 3 bases at V and 9 bases at J, with 10 bases in the middle. The CDR3, as DNA: TGCGCCAGCAGCTCGGCTTTTGTGCAGTACTTC. Its translation is CASSSAFVQYF.

Only a few counts were recorded for this clonotype. CDR3 in DNA: TGCAGCGTTGAAGCCGGGACGGGTGAGCAGTACTTC. Translating gives CSVEAGTGEQYF. The chain links TRBV29-1 to TRBJ2-1; D tentatively fits TRBD1 or TRBD2 (5 bases each). Matching the DNA end better, TRBJ2-7 makes the J call doubtful. CDR3 length: 12 amino acids. Germline V gene sequence: CDR1 SQVTM, CDR2 ANQGSEA.

The chain's CDR3 is CASSRMRDVNYGYTF. Here the CDR3 DNA reads TGTGCCAGCAGCCGGATGAGGGATGTAAACTATGGCTACACCTTC. This rearrangement joins TRBV27 to TRBJ1-2; no firm D call. V lost 6 bases and J lost 2, with 16 bases in between. The CDR3 length is 15 residues. Germline-derived CDR1 and CDR2 are MNHEY and SMNVEV (reference sequence).

This clonotype was counted only a few times. V and J are TRBV5-5 and TRBJ2-1; 7 bases align to TRBD1. The J call may not be correct, given that the DNA end is closer to TRBJ2-7. The CDR3 is 16 amino acids. Germline V lookup: CDR1 SGHKS, CDR2 YYEKEE (reference sequence). The CDR3 sequence: CASSHPLRDSTYEQYF. CDR3 in DNA: TGTGCCAGCAGCCACCCTCTCCGGGACAGTACCTACGAGCAGTACTTC.

This chain connects TRBV7-2 to TRBJ1-4; 9 bases agree with TRBD1. The ends lost 4 bases at V and 13 bases at J; junction bases unmatched: 16. CDR3 length: 16 residues. Germline CDR1 and CDR2: SGHTA and FQGNSA. The CDR3 spells CASSSQQKRQGGGLFF. The CDR3 DNA is TGTGCCAGCAGCTCCCAACAAAAAAGACAGGGGGGTGGACTGTTTTTT.

This sequence joins TRBV27 and TRBJ2-7; TRBD2 matches at 9 bases. Germline V gene sequence: CDR1 MNHEY, CDR2 SMNVEV (reference sequence). Trimming took 4 bases from V and 5 from J; bases not matched to a gene: 15. CDR3 length equals 17 residues. CDR3 sequence: CASSSLDAGGPSNEQYF. In DNA, the CDR3 is TGTGCCAGCAGTTCTCTCGATGCGGGAGGGCCGTCCAACGAGCAGTACTTC.

The V and J genes are TRBV5-1 and TRBJ2-5; TRBD1 aligns across 9 bases. The germline CDR1 and CDR2 sequences are SGHRS and YFSETQ. Trimming removed 0 bases from V and 5 bases from J; junction bases left unmatched: 8. The CDR3 is 16 amino acids. Written as DNA, the CDR3 is TGCGCCAGCAGCTTGGGAAATTTCGACAGGGGGGAGACCCAGTACTTC. Residues: CASSLGNFDRGETQYF.

The chain uses TRBV12-3 or TRBV12-4 and TRBJ2-5, with 9 bases matching TRBD2. The end of the DNA aligns better with TRBJ2-1, so the J call may be wrong. This CDR3 is 14 amino acids long. The CDR3 loop is CASTRGRGTNEQFF. The CDR3 region has the DNA TGTGCCAGCACGCGCGGGAGGGGAACCAATGAGCAGTTCTTC.